A single sample is the source of the 7 T cell receptor beta chains below, sequenced in a study of immune evolution from preneoplasia to lung adenocarcinoma. Only in-frame clones appear in the TCRdb table, and some are missing; sequencing was by immunoSEQ multiplex PCR. The sample lists about 3,700 clones, more than 75% occurring once. Sequenced input: FFPE minimally invasive lung adenocarcinoma tissue. The receptors here all came from a person between 60 and 80 years old with lung adenocarcinoma.

This chain links TRBV11-2 with TRBJ1-1, with a weak D call TRBD1 (5 bases). CDR1 is SGHAT and CDR2 is FQNNGV in the germline V gene. The CDR3 runs to 13 residues. The ends were cut back, 3 bases at V and 2 bases at J, with 7 bases in the middle. The DNA for the CDR3 is TGTGCCAGCAGCTTGGGGGAAAACACTGAAGCTTTCTTT. It yields the protein CASSLGENTEAFF.

This rearrangement joins TRBV6-1 to TRBJ1-5; tentatively, D is TRBD1 (6 bases). V lost 2 bases to trimming and J lost 11 bases, with 16 bases between them. The CDR3 is made up of 14 amino acids. Germline loops: CDR1 MNHNS, CDR2 SASEGT. CDR3 coding DNA: TGTGCCAGCAGTGAATCTGGGGGGGGCTTGGCCCAGCATTTT. It yields the protein CASSESGGGLAQHF.

The V and J genes are TRBV11-2 and TRBJ1-5, with D hard to call. Trimming left V 5 bases short and J 3 bases short, with 11 bases between. The CDR3 is made up of 14 amino acids. Germline V gives CDR1 SGHAT, CDR2 FQNNGV. The CDR3 region has the DNA TGTGCCAGCAGCCCAGACCGGTACAATCAGCCCCAGCATTTT. Translation gives CASSPDRYNQPQHF.

The chain uses TRBV9 and TRBJ1-1; a weak D match, TRBD1 (5 bases). V gave up 0 bases and J gave up 5 bases, with 8 bases separating them. Germline V gene lookup returns CDR1 SGDLS and CDR2 YYNGEE. CDR3 length: 13 amino acids. The chain's CDR3 is CASSVAGWTEAFF. CDR3 sequence (DNA): TGTGCCAGCAGCGTAGCAGGGTGGACTGAAGCTTTCTTT.

The chain couples TRBV29-1 to TRBJ2-1, with D possibly TRBD2 on 6 matching bases. CDR1 and CDR2 (germline): SQVTM, ANQGSEA. The CDR3 totals 11 residues. Trimming took off 7 bases at V and 9 bases at J, with 13 bases between the two ends. The CDR3 sequence: CSALSGLEQFF. The CDR3 nucleotides are TGCAGCGCTCTTAGCGGTCTTGAGCAGTTCTTC.

V and J are TRBV27 and TRBJ2-5; 15 nucleotides match TRBD2. The V segment lost 4 bases and the J segment 4 bases; nucleotides outside the gene matches: 7. Germline V CDR1 and CDR2: MNHEY, SMNVEV (reference sequence). CDR3 size: 17 residues. The CDR3 reads CASSYLGLAGGAETQYF. The DNA of the CDR3 is TGTGCCAGCAGTTACCTGGGACTAGCGGGAGGAGCAGAGACCCAGTACTTC.

The chain links TRBV12-5 to TRBJ2-1; D perhaps matches TRBD2 (6 bases). Per the germline V gene, CDR1 is LGHNT and CDR2 is FRNRAP. V lost 2 bases to trimming and J lost 4 bases, with 21 bases between them. CDR3 length: 18 amino acids. Here the CDR3 DNA reads TGTGCTAGTGGTTTGTACGGGTCGGGGGATAGGACATACAATGAGCAGTTCTTC. Its translation is CASGLYGSGDRTYNEQFF.